Included here is one T cell receptor (beta chain) sequence, with context. No antigen is known for it. TCRdb keeps only in-frame clones here, not all; method: immunoSEQ multiplex PCR. The sample lists tens of thousands of clones, approximately 93% occurring once. Germline trimming cut 4 bases from V and 1 base from J; bases unmatched to any gene: 6. CDR3 length: 17 amino acids. Germline V gene data show CDR1 as LGHNA and CDR2 as YNFKEQ. The data originate from a study of OX40 agonist ivuxolimab in advanced cancers. Study-level information: With ivuxolimab, an agonistic anti-OX40 (CD134) antibody, patients were treated. General observations from the study: CD8+ T cells were the subset that, on average, had more expanded clones than CD4+.

Exclusion applied to patients with autoimmune disease history or systemic immunosuppression. The study sampled blood at baseline, cycle 4 day 1, and cycle 7 day 1. The material sequenced was CD4+ or CD8+ T cells sorted from blood, taken in a trial of the OX40 agonist ivuxolimab. The clonotype comes from an adult with an advanced solid tumor such as melanoma, head and neck, liver or kidney cancer. The genes are TRBV4-2 and TRBJ2-3; 12 bases map to TRBD2. CDR3 coding DNA: TGTGCCAGCAGCCCCCTAGCGGGGGGGCCGCGCACAGATACGCAGTATTTT. Translating gives CASSPLAGGPRTDTQYF.